The source of this TCR beta chain is a study of blood T cell repertoires in COVID-19. About the research overall: The United States, Italy and Spain supplied acute and convalescent COVID-19 samples.

Original analysis: Researchers report that nucleated cell counts were estimated from reference gene primer amplification. This table comes from immunoSEQ multiplex PCR, and its TCRdb copy is limited to in-frame clones, with some not included. V, J and clone size are taken as reported in that table, and D and trimming were inferred from the DNA itself. The profile shows approximately 74,000 clones, 86% of them singletons. Germline V gene sequence: CDR1 SNHLY, CDR2 FYNNEI. There are 15 residues in the CDR3. Trimming took 7 bases from V and 9 from J; bases not matched to a gene: 11. The sequence derives from a woman aged 55-75 years with acute or convalescent COVID-19. V usage is TRBV2 and J usage is TRBJ1-5; 11 bases map to TRBD1. Sequenced input: peripheral blood. CDR3 region: CASKMGQGGEGPQHF. CDR3 DNA: TGTGCCAGCAAGATGGGACAGGGGGGGGAAGGGCCCCAGCATTTT.